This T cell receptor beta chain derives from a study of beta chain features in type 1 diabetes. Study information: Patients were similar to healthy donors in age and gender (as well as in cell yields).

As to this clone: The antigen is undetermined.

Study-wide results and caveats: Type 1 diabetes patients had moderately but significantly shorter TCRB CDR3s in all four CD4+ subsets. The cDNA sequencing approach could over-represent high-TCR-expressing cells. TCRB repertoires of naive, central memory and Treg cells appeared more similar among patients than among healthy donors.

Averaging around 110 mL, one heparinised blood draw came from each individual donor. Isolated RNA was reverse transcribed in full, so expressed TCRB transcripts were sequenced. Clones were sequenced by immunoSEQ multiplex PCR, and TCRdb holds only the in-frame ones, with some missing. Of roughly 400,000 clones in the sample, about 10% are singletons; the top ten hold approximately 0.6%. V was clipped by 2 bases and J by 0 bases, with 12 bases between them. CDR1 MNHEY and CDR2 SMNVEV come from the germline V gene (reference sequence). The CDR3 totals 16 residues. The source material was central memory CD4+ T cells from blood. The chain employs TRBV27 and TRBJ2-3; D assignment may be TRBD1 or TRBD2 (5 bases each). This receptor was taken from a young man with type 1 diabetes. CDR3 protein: CASSLKGRPSTDTQYF. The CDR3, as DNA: TGTGCCAGCAGTTTAAAGGGACGTCCTAGCACAGATACGCAGTATTTT.